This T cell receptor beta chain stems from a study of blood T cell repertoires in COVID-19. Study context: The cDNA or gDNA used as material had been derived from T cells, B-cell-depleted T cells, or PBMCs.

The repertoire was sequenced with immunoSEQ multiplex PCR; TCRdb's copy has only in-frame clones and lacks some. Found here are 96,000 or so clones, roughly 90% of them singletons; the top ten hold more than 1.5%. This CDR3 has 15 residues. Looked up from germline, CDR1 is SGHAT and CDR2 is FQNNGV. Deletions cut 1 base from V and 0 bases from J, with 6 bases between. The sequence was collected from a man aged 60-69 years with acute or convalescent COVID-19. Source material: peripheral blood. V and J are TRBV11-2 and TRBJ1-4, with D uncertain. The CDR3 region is CASSLALATNEKLFF. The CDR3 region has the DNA TGTGCCAGCAGCTTAGCACTGGCAACTAATGAAAAACTGTTTTTT.